This TCR beta chain was recovered during a study of CD8+CD57+ T cells in acquired aplastic anemia. All patients picked for sequencing had shown, by flow cytometry, an expansion of CD8+CD57+ cells. Every patient had severe acquired aplastic anemia. With 4 bases removed from V and 5 bases from J, the gap between germline ends came to 20 bases. In germline, CDR1 is LGHNA, CDR2 YSLEER. The CDR3 is 17 amino acids. The use of genomic DNA as template underpinned the TCR beta VDJ and CDR3 profiling. MiXCR, applied by TCRdb to the reads, yields one record per CDR3 protein. The sample lists 95,000 to 150,000 distinct CDR3 sequences; about 40% were seen once.

The clonotype comes from a human donor with aplastic anemia. The chain employs TRBV4-3 and TRBJ1-4, with a tentative D call TRBD1 (5 bases). Sequenced sample: sorted CD4+, CD8+, or CD8+CD57+ T cells (not recorded which) from PBMCs. In DNA form, the CDR3 reads TGCGCCAGCAGCCTAAGGGACTACTATGATACGAATGAAAAACTGTTTTTT. It codes for CASSLRDYYDTNEKLFF.